A selection of T cell receptor beta chains follows, all from one sample in a study of Graves' ophthalmopathy and Graves' hyperthyroidism. MiXCR was run by TCRdb on the multiplex PCR reads, yielding one entry per CDR3 protein. The table lists roughly 480,000 distinct CDR3 sequences, approximately 15% of them singletons. The sequencing input was blood. All receptors come from a woman younger than 45 with Graves' ophthalmopathy. CDR3s include the opening cysteine and the closing phenylalanine or tryptophan. Each record gives: D gene, V gene, clone size, J gene, CDR3 protein, CDR3 DNA. The D gene is left open where the match is weak. Not every row has a clone size; where given, it reads once, few, many or a size class.

.	TRBV27	many	TRBJ1-2	CASSPSTGLRSHGYAF	TGTGCCAGCAGTCCCTCGACAGGTCTGAGATCCCATGGCTACGCCTTC
TRBD1	TRBV20-1	many	TRBJ2-7	CSALNRDRSSYEQYF	TGCAGTGCCCTCAACCGGGACAGGAGCTCCTACGAGCAGTACTTC
TRBD2	TRBV9	many	TRBJ2-5	CASSSRLAGVEETQYF	TGTGCCAGCAGCTCCCGACTAGCGGGGGTTGAAGAGACCCAGTACTTC
.	TRBV28	.	TRBJ2-5	CASSSIRVDETQYF	TGTGCCAGCAGCTCCATCCGGGTGGATGAGACCCAGTACTTC
.	TRBV7-2	many	TRBJ1-3	CASSSGASGNTIYF	TGTGCCAGCAGCTCCGGTGCCTCTGGAAACACCATATATTTT
TRBD1	TRBV7-8	.	TRBJ2-7	CASSLRDRGHEQYF	TGTGCCAGCAGCCTACGGGACAGGGGGCACGAGCAGTACTTC
TRBD1	TRBV5-1	.	TRBJ2-7	CASSYQGPTGGAEQYF	TGCGCCAGCAGCTACCAAGGGCCGACAGGGGGCGCCGAGCAGTACTTC
.	TRBV11-2	many	TRBJ1-2	CASSRVSGPKSDGYTF	TGTGCCAGCAGCCGCGTCTCCGGACCTAAGAGTGATGGCTACACCTTC
.	TRBV3-1	few	TRBJ2-7	CASSLNGERAYEQYF	TGTGCCAGCAGCCTTAACGGCGAAAGAGCCTACGAGCAGTACTTC
TRBD2	TRBV29-1	.	TRBJ2-3	CSVEGGIAGLPSTDTQYF	TGCAGCGTTGAAGGAGGAATAGCGGGGCTACCTAGCACAGATACGCAGTATTTT
.	TRBV24-1	.	TRBJ2-7	CATSDPGRHEQYF	TGTGCCACCAGTGATCCCGGTAGACACGAGCAGTACTTC
.	TRBV6-5	.	TRBJ2-5	CASSYSGSGYQETQYF	TGTGCCAGCAGTTATTCAGGGTCGGGGTACCAAGAGACCCAGTACTTC
.	TRBV12-5	many	TRBJ1-1	CASGLVLGGTSTEAFF	TGTGCTAGTGGTTTGGTACTGGGGGGGACTAGTACTGAAGCTTTCTTT
.	TRBV4-1	many	TRBJ2-7	CASSQERWVGEQYF	TGCGCCAGCAGCCAAGAAAGATGGGTGGGCGAGCAGTACTTC
.	TRBV28	many	TRBJ2-7	CASSPTPGGHDEQYF	TGTGCCAGCAGCCCTACCCCAGGTGGCCACGACGAGCAGTACTTC
.	TRBV6-1	.	TRBJ1-1	CASMGGKGAFF	TGTGCCAGCATGGGGGGTAAGGGAGCTTTCTTT
.	TRBV6-5	.	TRBJ2-7	CASSYRLFPTAYEQYF	TGTGCCAGCAGTTATCGGCTTTTCCCCACCGCCTACGAGCAGTACTTC
TRBD1	TRBV11-1	.	TRBJ1-1	CASSPRQGRGNTEAFF	TGTGCCAGCAGCCCGAGACAGGGGCGGGGGAACACTGAAGCTTTCTTT
TRBD1	TRBV12-3/TRBV12-4	many	TRBJ2-7	CASRRQGNYEQYF	TGTGCCAGCAGAAGACAGGGTAACTACGAGCAGTACTTC
.	TRBV6-1	many	TRBJ2-7	CAASYEQYF	TGTGCCGCCTCCTACGAGCAGTACTTC
.	TRBV10-3	many	TRBJ1-6	CAISDKGPTNSPLHF	TGTGCCATCAGTGATAAGGGGCCTACCAATTCACCCCTCCACTTT
TRBD1	TRBV11-2	few	TRBJ1-5	CASSTRQGSDNQPQHF	TGTGCCAGCAGCACCCGACAGGGGTCGGACAATCAGCCCCAGCATTTT
TRBD1	TRBV28	many	TRBJ1-2	CASTLSDRGPGYTF	TGTGCCAGCACACTCTCGGACAGGGGGCCGGGCTACACCTTC
.	TRBV4-1	many	TRBJ2-5	CASSQVKAETQYF	TGCGCCAGCAGCCAAGTCAAGGCCGAGACCCAGTACTTC
.	TRBV5-1	.	TRBJ2-7	CASSDTGSYEQYF	TGCGCCAGCAGTGACACGGGCTCCTACGAGCAGTACTTC
TRBD1	TRBV7-3	.	TRBJ2-7	CASSFQTGGSYEQYF	TGTGCCAGCAGCTTTCAGACAGGGGGCTCCTACGAGCAGTACTTC
.	TRBV6-1	many	TRBJ2-2	CASSPRAANTGELFF	TGTGCCAGCAGTCCGCGGGCCGCGAACACCGGGGAGCTGTTTTTT
TRBD1	TRBV12-3/TRBV12-4	many	TRBJ2-4	CASSPPGQKNIQYF	TGTGCCAGCAGTCCACCGGGACAGAAAAACATTCAGTACTTC
.	TRBV5-4	many	TRBJ2-3	CASSFRDRVTDTQYF	TGTGCCAGCAGCTTTCGAGATAGAGTCACAGATACGCAGTATTTT
.	TRBV27	many	TRBJ2-5	CASSSPMGETQYF	TGTGCCAGCAGTTCCCCGATGGGGGAGACCCAGTACTTC
TRBD2	TRBV11-1	few	TRBJ2-7	CASSLVSSGGFEYEQYF	TGTGCCAGCAGCTTAGTCTCGAGCGGGGGATTTGAGTACGAGCAGTACTTC